One TCR beta chain is described in this entry. This sample is part of a study of T cell clusters in autoimmune cytopenias. One tube held mixed TRB-A and TRB-B primer pools for touch-down PCR. TCRdb reprocessed the multiplex PCR reads and stores each CDR3 protein as one record, lacking DNA. The repertoire table contains around 8,000 distinct CDR3 sequences. TRB was amplified from roughly 0.25 ug of peripheral blood genomic DNA per sample. This CDR3 is built from 15 residues. The germline CDR1 and CDR2 sequences are SGHDT and YYEEEE. The clonotype comes from a human donor with an autoimmune cytopenia or autoimmune hepatitis (not recorded which). The chain carries TRBV5-6 and TRBJ1-3; TCRdb picks TRBD1, but there is no DNA to check that call. What was sequenced was peripheral blood. CDR3 loop: CASSLDPGRGNTIYF.